The 5 T cell receptor beta chains below come from one sample, sequenced in a study of monozygotic twins with cystic fibrosis. The protocol was immunoSEQ multiplex PCR, while the TCRdb copy is restricted to in-frame clones and leaves out a portion. There are roughly 20,000 clones in the sample; approximately 97% occur only once, and 1.5% to 2% lies in the top ten. The specimen sequenced was blood. The receptors derive from a woman in her thirties with cystic fibrosis.

The chain recombines TRBV7-2 with TRBJ2-3; D uncertain. The CDR3 contains 12 residues. Germline CDR1 SGHTA, CDR2 FQGNSA. Trimming cost V 5 bases and J 8 bases, with 11 bases left between them. The CDR3 loop is CASSREMGTQYF. The CDR3 DNA reads as TGTGCCAGCAGCCGCGAAATGGGTACGCAGTATTTT. The full variable domain, rest sourced from reference TRBV7-2 and TRBJ2-3, is GAGVSQSPSNKVTEKGKDVELRCDPISGHTALYWYRQSLGQGLEFLIYFQGNSAPDKSGLPSDRFSAERTGGSVSTLTIQRTQQEDSAVYLCASSREMGTQYFGPGTRLTVL.

The chain couples TRBV10-1 to TRBJ2-7, with D perhaps TRBD1 (5 bases). The CDR3 runs to 13 residues. Trimming took 4 bases from V and 7 from J, leaving 14 bases between them. The germline V gene encodes CDR1 WNHNN and CDR2 SYGVQD (reference sequence). CDR3: CASSVSRKGEQYF. CDR3 coding DNA: TGCGCCAGCAGTGTTAGCAGGAAGGGGGAGCAGTACTTC.

J is TRBJ1-2 and V is TRBV18; no firm D call. Germline V gives CDR1 KGHSH, CDR2 LQKENI. With 1 base removed from V and 8 bases from J, the gap between germline ends came to 14 bases. There are 14 residues in the CDR3. CDR3 residues: CASSPLAAPEGYTF. The CDR3 DNA follows: TGTGCCAGCTCACCACTGGCGGCCCCTGAGGGCTACACCTTC.

The chain has TRBV11-2 and TRBJ2-3; 10 bases fit TRBD2. The germline CDR1 and CDR2 sequences are SGHAT and FQNNGV. J lost 7 bases, V lost 2 bases, and 3 bases had no gene match. This CDR3 is 14 amino acids long. The CDR3 nucleotides read TGTGCCAGCAGCTTAAGCGGGGGGGCGTATACGCAGTATTTT. This codes for CASSLSGGAYTQYF. Combining the CDR3 with reference TRBV11-2 and TRBJ2-3 gives the whole variable domain EAGVAQSPRYKIIEKRQSVAFWCNPISGHATLYWYQQILGQGPKLLIQFQNNGVVDDSQLPKDRFSAERLKGVDSTLKIQPAKLEDSAVYLCASSLSGGAYTQYFGPGTRLTVL.

This chain uses TRBV6-4 with TRBJ2-3; 8 positions match TRBD2. This CDR3 is built from 15 residues. Trimming removed 0 bases from V and 1 base from J; junction bases left unmatched: 0. The V gene's germline CDR1 is MRHNA and CDR2 SNTAGT. CDR3 in amino acids: CASSDSSGGTDTQYF. In DNA, the CDR3 is TGTGCCAGCAGTGACTCTAGCGGGGGCACAGATACGCAGTATTTT.